This T cell receptor (beta chain) was observed in a study of T-cell reconstitution after alpha-beta-depleted transplantation in children. Preparation of the TCRbeta library was carried out with unique molecular identifiers. TCRdb used MiXCR to reprocess the PCR reads, holding one entry per CDR3 protein. There are a few hundred thousand distinct CDR3 sequences in the sample; approximately 9.9% occur only once, and approximately 4.7% lies in the top ten. From germline, CDR1 is KGHDR and CDR2 SFDVKD. V lost 8 bases and J lost 3, with 18 bases in between. The CDR3 is made up of 15 amino acids. This clonotype was found a few times.

The V call is TRBV24-1, the J call TRBJ1-1; the D gene is possibly TRBD1 (6 bases). Specimen: PBMCs from the stem cell graft donor, collected from the stem cell graft. The TCR was taken from a human donor who donated a stem cell graft to a child with SCID. For the CDR3, the DNA is TGTGCCACCAAGAGGGGGGACCCGTGGGACACTGAAGCTTTCTTT. Protein sequence: CATKRGDPWDTEAFF.